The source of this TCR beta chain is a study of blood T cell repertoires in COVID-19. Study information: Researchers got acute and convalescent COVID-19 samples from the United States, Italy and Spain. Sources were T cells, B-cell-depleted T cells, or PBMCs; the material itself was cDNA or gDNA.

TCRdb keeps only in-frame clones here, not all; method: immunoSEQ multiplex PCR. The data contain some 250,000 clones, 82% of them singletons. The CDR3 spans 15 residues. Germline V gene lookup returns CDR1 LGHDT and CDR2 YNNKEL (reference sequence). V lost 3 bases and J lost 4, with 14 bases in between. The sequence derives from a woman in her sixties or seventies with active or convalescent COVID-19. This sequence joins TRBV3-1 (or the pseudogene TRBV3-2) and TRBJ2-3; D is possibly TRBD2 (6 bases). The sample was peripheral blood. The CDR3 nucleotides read TGTGCCAGCAGCCACACGGGCGGGGTGGCAGATACGCAGTATTTT. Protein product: CASSHTGGVADTQYF.